This note documents a single T cell receptor (beta chain) sequence. These data originate in a study of blood T cell repertoires in COVID-19. Sequencing used immunoSEQ multiplex PCR; TCRdb keeps in-frame clones, though not all of them. The table lists approximately 300,000 clones, 92% of them singletons. Participant age was roughly 18 to 89 years, and participants resided in fewer than 30 US areas. Participant-reported clinical history was the basis for cohort assignment. Among Cohort 3 donors, those recovered had two negative PCRs, clearance, or symptom resolution. The ends lost 1 base at V and 4 bases at J; junction bases unmatched: 11. The CDR3 has 17 amino acids. Germline-derived CDR1 and CDR2 are LGHDT and YNNKEL (reference sequence).

Sequencing was performed on PBMCs or T cells enriched from blood (not recorded which). This receptor was taken from a woman in her twenties or thirties who had recovered from COVID-19. The chain employs TRBV3-1 (or the pseudogene TRBV3-2) and TRBJ2-7, with 9 bases lining up with TRBD2. Written as DNA, the CDR3 is TGTGCCAGCAGCCAAGGTCGGCGGGAGGGCGTTGTGTACGAGCAGTACTTC. It codes for CASSQGRREGVVYEQYF.